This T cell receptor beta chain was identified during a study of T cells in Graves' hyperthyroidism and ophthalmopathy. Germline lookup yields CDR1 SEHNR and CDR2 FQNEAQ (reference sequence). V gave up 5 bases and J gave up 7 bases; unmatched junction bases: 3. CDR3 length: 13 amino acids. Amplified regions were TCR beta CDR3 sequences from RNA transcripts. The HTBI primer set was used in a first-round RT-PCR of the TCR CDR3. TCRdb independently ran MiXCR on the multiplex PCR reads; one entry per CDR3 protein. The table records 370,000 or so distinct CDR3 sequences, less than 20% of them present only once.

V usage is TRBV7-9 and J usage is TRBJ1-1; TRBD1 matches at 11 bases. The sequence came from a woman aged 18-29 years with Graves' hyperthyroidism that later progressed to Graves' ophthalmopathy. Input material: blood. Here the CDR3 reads CASSGQGAHEAFF. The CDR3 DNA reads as TGTGCCAGCAGCGGACAGGGGGCCCATGAAGCTTTCTTT.